The 26 T cell receptor beta chains below all came from one sample that was sequenced in a study of blood T cell repertoires in COVID-19. The method was immunoSEQ multiplex PCR; TCRdb's version includes in-frame clones alone and lacks a portion of them. Of around 310,000 clones in the sample, around 89% were seen once. The specimen sequenced was peripheral blood. The source is a woman between 40 and 50 years old with COVID-19, enrolled during active disease.

J is TRBJ2-7 and V is TRBV2, with 7 bases identical to TRBD1. The length of the CDR3 is 14 residues. J gave up 5 bases and V 7 bases, and 11 bases lay outside the gene matches. Germline V gene lookup returns CDR1 SNHLY and CDR2 FYNNEI. In DNA form, the CDR3 reads TGTGCCAGCACCCTACCAGACAGGGTCCACGAGCAGTACTTC. The encoded protein is CASTLPDRVHEQYF.

This clone has a handful of counts. The V and J genes are TRBV19 and TRBJ1-1, with D maybe TRBD1 (5 bases). Germline lookup yields CDR1 LNHDA and CDR2 SQIVND (reference sequence). The CDR3 has 14 residues. The V end was cut by 5 bases, the J end by 3 bases, with 13 bases between. CDR3 nucleotides: TGTGCCAGTAGTGGGGGGGAAAAGGACACTGAAGCTTTCTTT. Translated, it gives CASSGGEKDTEAFF.

This chain connects TRBV28 to TRBJ2-7, with 9 bases fitting TRBD1. J gave up 1 base and V 7 bases, and 8 bases lay outside the gene matches. Germline lookup yields CDR1 MDHEN and CDR2 SYDVKM. The CDR3 has 15 residues. Here the CDR3 reads CASTLRDRDSYEQYF. CDR3 sequence (DNA): TGTGCCAGCACCCTCCGGGACAGGGATTCCTACGAGCAGTACTTC.

A single count supports this clone. The chain recombines TRBV12-3 or TRBV12-4 with TRBJ2-7; D unclear. The CDR3 is 13 residues long. V was cut by 0 bases and J by 10 bases, with 13 bases left in between. In DNA, the CDR3 is TGTGCCAGCAGTTTAGCATGGGCCAATCCCCAGTACTTC. This sequence encodes CASSLAWANPQYF.

The V gene is TRBV12-5, the J gene TRBJ1-5, with D perhaps matching TRBD1 (6 bases). Germline CDR1 is LGHNT and CDR2 is FRNRAP. V was shortened by 6 bases and J by 1 base, with 13 bases between the two germline ends. The CDR3 spans 15 residues. The CDR3: CASGPGGGSNQPQHF. CDR3 in DNA: TGTGCTAGTGGCCCGGGGGGCGGGAGCAATCAGCCCCAGCATTTT.

This sequence joins TRBV27 and TRBJ2-7; maybe TRBD1 (5 bases). The CDR3 sequence is 14 residues long. The V gene's germline CDR1 is MNHEY and CDR2 SMNVEV (reference sequence). V was shortened by 0 bases and J by 1 base, with 7 bases between the two germline ends. In DNA form, the CDR3 reads TGTGCCAGCAGTTTATCGGACATATCCTACGAGCAGTACTTC. Residues: CASSLSDISYEQYF.

V and J are TRBV13 and TRBJ1-2; TRBD1 matches 12 bases. The CDR3 consists of 14 residues. V trimming: 11 bases; J trimming: 4 bases; junction bases outside the gene matches: 8. The V gene's germline CDR1 is PRHDT and CDR2 FYEKMQ (reference sequence). In DNA, the CDR3 is TGTGCCGCCACGGGACAGGGGGCTTCCTATGGCTACACCTTC. This sequence encodes CAATGQGASYGYTF. The entire variable domain, with the rest obtained from reference TRBV13 and TRBJ1-2, is as follows: AAGVIQSPRHLIKEKRETATLKCYPIPRHDTVYWYQQGPGQDPQFLISFYEKMQSDKGSIPDRFSAQQFSDYHSELNMSSLELGDSALYFCAATGQGASYGYTFGSGTRLTVV.

CDR3 protein: CASSLFRNTEAFF. The CDR3 nucleotides are TGTGCCAGCAGTTTATTCAGGAACACTGAAGCTTTCTTT. This rearrangement joins TRBV12-3 or TRBV12-4 to TRBJ1-1; D not resolved. V lost 2 bases and J 1 base, leaving 5 bases between the germline ends. This CDR3 has 13 amino acids.

The chain combines TRBV27 with TRBJ1-5, with D tentatively TRBD1 (6 bases). The V and J ends lost 5 bases and 0 bases respectively, with 14 bases between them. The length of the CDR3 is 16 residues. Germline V gene lookup returns CDR1 MNHEY and CDR2 SMNVEV (reference sequence). The CDR3 bases are TGTGCCAGCAGTCCCGGGACATTCTATAGCAATCAGCCCCAGCATTTT. It yields the protein CASSPGTFYSNQPQHF.

The gene calls are TRBV27 and TRBJ1-1; 8 nucleotides align to TRBD1. Germline CDR1 and CDR2: MNHEY and SMNVEV (reference sequence). The CDR3 consists of 15 residues. The V segment lost 3 bases and the J segment 4 bases; nucleotides outside the gene matches: 7. The CDR3 is CASSFLSTGATEAFF. The CDR3 region has the DNA TGTGCCAGCAGTTTTTTGTCGACAGGGGCCACTGAAGCTTTCTTT.

This rearrangement joins TRBV2 to TRBJ1-2; 7 bases are a match to TRBD1. The CDR3 sequence is 14 residues long. The ends lost 4 bases at V and 8 bases at J; junction bases unmatched: 10. CDR1 and CDR2 from the germline V gene are SNHLY and FYNNEI. The CDR3 sequence is CASSGQGVVGGYTF. DNA for the CDR3: TGTGCCAGCAGTGGACAGGGAGTAGTGGGCGGCTACACCTTC. Full variable domain (missing parts from reference TRBV2 and TRBJ1-2): EPEVTQTPSHQVTQMGQEVILRCVPISNHLYFYWYRQILGQKVEFLVSFYNNEISEKSEIFDDQFSVERPDGSNFTLKIRSTKLEDSAMYFCASSGQGVVGGYTFGSGTRLTVV.

In its sample, this clone was seen a few times. The chain carries TRBV2 and TRBJ1-1; TRBD1 matches at 11 bases. The germline V gene has CDR1 SNHLY and CDR2 FYNNEI. CDR3 length: 16 residues. The V segment lost 10 bases and the J segment 5 bases; nucleotides outside the gene matches: 15. The CDR3: CATLPDRGHVRTEAFF. CDR3 in DNA: TGTGCCACCCTACCGGACAGGGGGCATGTGAGGACTGAAGCTTTCTTT.

The chain joins TRBV5-8 to TRBJ2-5; D gene ambiguous. The CDR3 consists of 13 residues. Trimming left V 1 base short and J 5 bases short, with 9 bases between. Germline assignment: CDR1 SGHTS and CDR2 YDEGEE. In nucleotides, the CDR3 is TGTGCCAGCAGCTTGCGGGTTAAGGAGACCCAGTACTTC. Translation: CASSLRVKETQYF.

The genes are TRBV5-5 and TRBJ2-3; TRBD1 aligns across 8 bases. The CDR3 has 15 residues. The V segment lost 2 bases and the J segment 0 bases; nucleotides outside the gene matches: 2. CDR1 SGHKS and CDR2 YYEKEE come from the germline V gene (reference sequence). The CDR3 is CASSLGQGSTDTQYF. The CDR3 DNA follows: TGTGCCAGCAGCTTAGGACAGGGTAGCACAGATACGCAGTATTTT.

The chain couples TRBV6-5 to TRBJ1-2, with TRBD1 matching 10 bases. The CDR3 length is 16 residues. The V segment lost 0 bases and the J segment 7 bases; nucleotides outside the gene matches: 8. Germline V gene sequence: CDR1 MNHEY, CDR2 SVGAGI. The CDR3 region is CASSYSSPGTGVGYTF. The CDR3 DNA sequence: TGTGCCAGCAGTTACTCGTCACCCGGGACAGGGGTTGGCTACACCTTC.

The chain carries TRBV5-6 and TRBJ1-4, with 12 bases identical to TRBD1. J was trimmed by 8 bases and V by 4 bases; bases with no gene match: 15. This CDR3 has 18 amino acids. CDR1 and CDR2 (germline): SGHDT, YYEEEE. The CDR3 spells CASSGGQGARKVWEKLFF. The CDR3 DNA reads as TGTGCCAGCAGCGGGGGACAGGGGGCGCGGAAGGTTTGGGAAAAACTGTTTTTT.

V and J are TRBV7-2 and TRBJ1-4; 7 bases are a match to TRBD1. The CDR3 length is 15 residues. Germline CDR1 and CDR2: SGHTA and FQGNSA. With V trimmed by 4 bases and J by 5 bases, 7 bases remained unmatched. CDR3 protein: CASSYTPRGNEKLFF. CDR3 nucleotide sequence: TGTGCCAGCAGCTATACCCCCAGGGGGAATGAAAAACTGTTTTTT.

This sequence joins TRBV5-1 and TRBJ2-6; the D gene is possibly TRBD2 (5 bases). Trimming pared 4 bases from V and 0 bases from J, leaving 8 bases between. Germline V gives CDR1 SGHRS, CDR2 YFSETQ. The CDR3 is made up of 15 amino acids. The CDR3 loop is CASSPGSSGANVLTF. The CDR3 DNA sequence: TGCGCCAGCAGCCCTGGGAGCTCTGGGGCCAACGTCCTGACTTTC.

The CDR3 protein is CASSPVGGGSGQYF. CDR3 DNA: TGTGCCAGCAGCCCCGTAGGGGGAGGGTCTGGGCAGTACTTC. V is TRBV7-2 and J is TRBJ2-7; D is perhaps TRBD2 (7 bases). CDR1 is SGHTA and CDR2 is FQGNSA in the germline V gene. Trimming removed 5 bases at V and 9 bases at J, with 20 bases between. CDR3 length: 14 residues.

V and J are TRBV9 and TRBJ2-7, with TRBD2 identical over 10 bases. Germline CDR1 is SGDLS and CDR2 is YYNGEE. This CDR3 comprises 13 residues. Germline trimming cut 4 bases from V and 5 bases from J; bases unmatched to any gene: 3. CDR3: CASSWSGRDEQYF. In nucleotides, the CDR3 is TGTGCCAGCAGCTGGAGCGGGAGGGACGAGCAGTACTTC.

The chain joins TRBV3-1 (or the pseudogene TRBV3-2) to TRBJ1-4; maybe TRBD1 (5 bases). Per germline, CDR1 LGHDT and CDR2 YNNKEL (reference sequence). The length of the CDR3 is 15 residues. The ends were cut back, 5 bases at V and 4 bases at J, with 14 bases in the middle. CDR3 nucleotides: TGTGCCAGCAGCTGGGCGGGGGTCAATAATGAAAAACTGTTTTTT. Protein sequence: CASSWAGVNNEKLFF.

V usage is TRBV6-6 and J usage is TRBJ2-5; possible D gene TRBD2, 6 bases. This CDR3 is built from 15 residues. CDR1 and CDR2 from the germline V gene are MNHNY and SVGAGI (reference sequence). V shed 0 bases and J shed 4 bases, with 12 bases lying between them. The CDR3 spells CASSYSSMRGETQYF. Written as DNA, the CDR3 is TGTGCCAGCAGTTACTCGTCGATGCGGGGAGAGACCCAGTACTTC.

This chain connects TRBV6-6 to TRBJ1-2, with TRBD1 matching 10 bases. The germline V gene has CDR1 MNHNY and CDR2 SVGAGI (reference sequence). The V gene end was trimmed by 2 bases and the J gene end by 8 bases; junction bases not matched to a gene: 8. This CDR3 comprises 15 residues. The CDR3 DNA reads as TGTGCCAGCAGTTACCCCCGGGACAGGGGATCGGGCTACACCTTC. Protein: CASSYPRDRGSGYTF.

The genes are TRBV30 and TRBJ1-2; TRBD1 aligns across 8 bases. CDR3 size: 13 residues. Trimming at V came to 4 bases and at J to 6 bases, leaving 7 bases not matched to a gene. Germline loops: CDR1 GTSNPN, CDR2 SVGIG (reference sequence). The CDR3 loop reads CAWTSGQGHGYTF. CDR3 DNA: TGTGCCTGGACCTCCGGACAGGGCCATGGCTACACCTTC.

The rearrangement joins TRBV5-1 to TRBJ1-2, with 9 bases lining up with TRBD1. Germline V gene data show CDR1 as SGHRS and CDR2 as YFSETQ. The CDR3 length is 14 residues. Losses at the gene ends were 4 bases for V and 8 bases for J; bases not matched to a gene: 9. CDR3 in amino acids: CASSPGTGKEGYTF. CDR3 DNA: TGCGCCAGCAGCCCCGGGACAGGGAAGGAGGGCTACACCTTC. The variable domain in full, completed from reference TRBV5-1 and TRBJ1-2, reads KAGVTQTPRYLIKTRGQQVTLSCSPISGHRSVSWYQQTPGQGLQFLFEYFSETQRNKGNFPGRFSGRQFSNSRSEMNVSTLELGDSALYLCASSPGTGKEGYTFGSGTRLTVV.

The rearrangement joins TRBV5-1 to TRBJ2-7; 9 bases are shared with TRBD1. Looked up from germline, CDR1 is SGHRS and CDR2 is YFSETQ. CDR3 length equals 15 residues. The junction had 10 bases not matched to a gene; V was cut back by 4 bases and J by 5 bases. CDR3: CASSPAGTGSHEQYF. The CDR3 DNA reads as TGCGCCAGCAGCCCCGCCGGGACAGGGTCCCACGAGCAGTACTTC.